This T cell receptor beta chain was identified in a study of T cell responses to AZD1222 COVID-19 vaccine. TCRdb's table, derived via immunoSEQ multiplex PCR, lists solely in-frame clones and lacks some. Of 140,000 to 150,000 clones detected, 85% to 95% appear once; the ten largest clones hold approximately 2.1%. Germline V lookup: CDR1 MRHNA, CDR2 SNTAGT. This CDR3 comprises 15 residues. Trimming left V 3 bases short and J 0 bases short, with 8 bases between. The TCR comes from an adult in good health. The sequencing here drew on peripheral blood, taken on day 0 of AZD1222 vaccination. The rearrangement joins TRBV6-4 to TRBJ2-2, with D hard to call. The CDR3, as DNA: TGTGCCAGCAGTGAGGGATCCTCGAACACCGGGGAGCTGTTTTTT. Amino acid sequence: CASSEGSSNTGELFF.